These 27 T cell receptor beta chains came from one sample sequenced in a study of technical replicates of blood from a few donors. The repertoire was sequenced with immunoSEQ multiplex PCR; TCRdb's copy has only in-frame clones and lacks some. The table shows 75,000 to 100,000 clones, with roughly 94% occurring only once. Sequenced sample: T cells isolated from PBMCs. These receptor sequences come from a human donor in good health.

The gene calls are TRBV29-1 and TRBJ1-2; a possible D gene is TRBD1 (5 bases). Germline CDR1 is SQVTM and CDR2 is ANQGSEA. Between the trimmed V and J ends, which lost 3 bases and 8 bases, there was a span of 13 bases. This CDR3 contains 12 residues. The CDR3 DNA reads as TGCAGCGTTGACGGGGGACTCTGGGGCTACACCTTC. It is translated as CSVDGGLWGYTF.

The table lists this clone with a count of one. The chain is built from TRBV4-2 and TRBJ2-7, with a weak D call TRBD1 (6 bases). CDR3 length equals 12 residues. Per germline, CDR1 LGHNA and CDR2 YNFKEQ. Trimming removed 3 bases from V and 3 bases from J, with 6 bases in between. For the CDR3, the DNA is TGTGCCAGCAGCCAGGGACACTACGAGCAGTACTTC. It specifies CASSQGHYEQYF.

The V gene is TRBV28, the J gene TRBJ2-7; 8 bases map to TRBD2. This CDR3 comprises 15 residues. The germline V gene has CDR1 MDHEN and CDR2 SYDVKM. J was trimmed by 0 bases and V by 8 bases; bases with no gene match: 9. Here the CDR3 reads CASQREWSSSYEQYF. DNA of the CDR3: TGTGCCAGCCAGCGGGAGTGGTCCTCCTCCTACGAGCAGTACTTC.

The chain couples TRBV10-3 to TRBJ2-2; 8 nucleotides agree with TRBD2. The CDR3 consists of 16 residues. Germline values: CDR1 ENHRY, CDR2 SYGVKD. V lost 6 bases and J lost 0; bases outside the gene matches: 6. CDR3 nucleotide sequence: TGTGCCATCAGGGTCAGCGGGGGCACGAACACCGGGGAGCTGTTTTTT. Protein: CAIRVSGGTNTGELFF.

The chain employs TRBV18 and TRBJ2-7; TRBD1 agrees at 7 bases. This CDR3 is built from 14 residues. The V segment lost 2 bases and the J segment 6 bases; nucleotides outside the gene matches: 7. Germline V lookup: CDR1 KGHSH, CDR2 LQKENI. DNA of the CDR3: TGTGCCAGCTCACCAATGACTTCAGGGGGCGAGCAGTACTTC. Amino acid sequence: CASSPMTSGGEQYF.

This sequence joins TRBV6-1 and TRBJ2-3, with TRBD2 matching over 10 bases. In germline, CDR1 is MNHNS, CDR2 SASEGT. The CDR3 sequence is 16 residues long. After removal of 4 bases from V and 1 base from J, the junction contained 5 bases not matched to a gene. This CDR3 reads CASSGKREGRTDTQYF. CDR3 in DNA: TGTGCCAGCAGTGGTAAGCGGGAGGGCCGCACAGATACGCAGTATTTT.

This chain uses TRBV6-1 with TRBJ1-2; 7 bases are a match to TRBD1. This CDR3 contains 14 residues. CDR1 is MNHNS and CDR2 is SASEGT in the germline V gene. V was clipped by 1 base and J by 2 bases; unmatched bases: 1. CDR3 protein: CASSEDRGNYGYTF. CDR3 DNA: TGTGCCAGCAGTGAAGACAGGGGAAACTATGGCTACACCTTC.

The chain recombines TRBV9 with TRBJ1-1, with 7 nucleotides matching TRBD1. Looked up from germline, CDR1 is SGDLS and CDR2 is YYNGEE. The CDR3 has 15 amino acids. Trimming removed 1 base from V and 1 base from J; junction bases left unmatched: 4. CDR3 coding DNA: TGTGCCAGCAGCGTAACAGGGGCCGCGAACACTGAAGCTTTCTTT. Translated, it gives CASSVTGAANTEAFF.

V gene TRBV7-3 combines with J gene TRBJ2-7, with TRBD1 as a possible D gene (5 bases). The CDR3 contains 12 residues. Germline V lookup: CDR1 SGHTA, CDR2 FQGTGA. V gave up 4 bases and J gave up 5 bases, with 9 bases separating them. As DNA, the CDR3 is TGTGCCAGCAGCTCCCAGGGTGACGAGCAGTACTTC. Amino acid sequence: CASSSQGDEQYF.

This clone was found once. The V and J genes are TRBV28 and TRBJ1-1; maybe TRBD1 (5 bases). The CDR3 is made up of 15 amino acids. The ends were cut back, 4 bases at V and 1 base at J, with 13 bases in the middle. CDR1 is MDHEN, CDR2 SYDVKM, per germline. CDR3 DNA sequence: TGTGCCAGCAGTTCGGCCCGAGGACAGAACACTGAAGCTTTCTTT. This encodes CASSSARGQNTEAFF.

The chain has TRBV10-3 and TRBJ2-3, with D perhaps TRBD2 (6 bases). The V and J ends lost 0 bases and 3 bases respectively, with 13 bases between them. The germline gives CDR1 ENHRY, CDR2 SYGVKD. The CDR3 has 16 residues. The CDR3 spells CAISESKRVPTDTQYF. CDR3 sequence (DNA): TGTGCCATCAGTGAGTCGAAGCGGGTCCCGACAGATACGCAGTATTTT.

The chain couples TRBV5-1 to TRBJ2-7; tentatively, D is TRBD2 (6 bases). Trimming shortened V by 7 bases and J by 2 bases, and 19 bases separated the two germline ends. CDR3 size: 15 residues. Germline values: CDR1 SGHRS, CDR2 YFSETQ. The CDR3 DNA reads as TGCGCCAGCTCCCCCGGACCGGGACTTCCCTACGAGCAGTACTTC. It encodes CASSPGPGLPYEQYF.

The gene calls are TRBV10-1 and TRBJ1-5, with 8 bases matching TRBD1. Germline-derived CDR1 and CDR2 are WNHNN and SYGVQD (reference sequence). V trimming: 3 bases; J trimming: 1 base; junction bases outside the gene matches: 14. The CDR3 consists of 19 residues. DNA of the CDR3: TGCGCCAGCAGTGAAAGGACAGGGCTAAGCGAGTCGAGCAATCAGCCCCAGCATTTT. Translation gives CASSERTGLSESSNQPQHF.

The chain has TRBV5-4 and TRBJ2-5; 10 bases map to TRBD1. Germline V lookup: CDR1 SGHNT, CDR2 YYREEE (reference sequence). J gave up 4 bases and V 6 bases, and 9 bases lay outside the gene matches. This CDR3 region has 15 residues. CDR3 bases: TGTGCCAGCAACGTCCGGGACAGGGGTCGAGAGACCCAGTACTTC. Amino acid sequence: CASNVRDRGRETQYF.

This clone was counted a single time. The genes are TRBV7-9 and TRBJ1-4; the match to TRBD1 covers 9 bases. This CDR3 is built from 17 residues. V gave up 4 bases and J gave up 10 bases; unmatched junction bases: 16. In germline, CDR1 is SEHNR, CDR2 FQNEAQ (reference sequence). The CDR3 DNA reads TGTGCCAGCAGCTCTCCGGACAGGGGCGGTCGGAGGGGAAAACTGTTTTTT. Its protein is CASSSPDRGGRRGKLFF.

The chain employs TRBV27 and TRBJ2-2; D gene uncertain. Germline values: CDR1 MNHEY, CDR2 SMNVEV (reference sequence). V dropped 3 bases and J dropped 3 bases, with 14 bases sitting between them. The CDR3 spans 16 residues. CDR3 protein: CASSFLTVADTGELFF. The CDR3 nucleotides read TGTGCCAGCAGTTTCCTGACTGTTGCCGACACCGGGGAGCTGTTTTTT.

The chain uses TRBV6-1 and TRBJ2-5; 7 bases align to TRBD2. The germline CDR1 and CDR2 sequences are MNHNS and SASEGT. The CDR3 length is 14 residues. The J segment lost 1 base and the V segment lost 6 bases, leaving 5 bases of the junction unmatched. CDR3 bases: TGTGCCAGCAGGCCACTAGCGCGCCAAGAGACCCAGTACTTC. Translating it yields CASRPLARQETQYF.

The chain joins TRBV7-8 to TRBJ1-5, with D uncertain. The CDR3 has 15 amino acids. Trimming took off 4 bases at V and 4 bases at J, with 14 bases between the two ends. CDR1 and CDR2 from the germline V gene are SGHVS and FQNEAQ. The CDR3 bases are TGTGCCAGCAGCTCCTCACTATTCGATAATCAGCCCCAGCATTTT. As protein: CASSSSLFDNQPQHF.

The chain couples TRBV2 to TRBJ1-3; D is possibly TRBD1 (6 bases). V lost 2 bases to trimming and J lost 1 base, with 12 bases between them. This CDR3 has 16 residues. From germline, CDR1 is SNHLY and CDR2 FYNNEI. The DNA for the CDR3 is TGTGCCAGCAGTGAATCAAGGACAGTTTCTGGAAACACCATATATTTT. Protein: CASSESRTVSGNTIYF. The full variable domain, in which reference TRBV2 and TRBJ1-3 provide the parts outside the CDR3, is EPEVTQTPSHQVTQMGQEVILRCVPISNHLYFYWYRQILGQKVEFLVSFYNNEISEKSEIFDDQFSVERPDGSNFTLKIRSTKLEDSAMYFCASSESRTVSGNTIYFGEGSWLTVV.

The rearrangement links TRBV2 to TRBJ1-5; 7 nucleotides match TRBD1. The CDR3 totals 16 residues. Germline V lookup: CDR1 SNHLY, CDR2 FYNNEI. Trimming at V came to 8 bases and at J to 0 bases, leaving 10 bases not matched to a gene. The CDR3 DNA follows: TGTGCCAGCGGGACAGACGAAGACTATAGCAATCAGCCCCAGCATTTT. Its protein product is CASGTDEDYSNQPQHF.

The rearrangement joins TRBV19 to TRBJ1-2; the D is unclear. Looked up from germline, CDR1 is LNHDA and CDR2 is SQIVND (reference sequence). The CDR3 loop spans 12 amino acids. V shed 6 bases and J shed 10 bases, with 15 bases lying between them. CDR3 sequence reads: CASSSATSDYTF. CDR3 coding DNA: TGTGCCAGTAGCTCAGCGACCAGTGACTACACCTTC.

In DNA form, the CDR3 reads TGCGCCAGCAGCCATCTTAGCGGGGGGAAACAAGAGACCCAGTACTTC. Protein: CASSHLSGGKQETQYF. V is TRBV4-1 and J is TRBJ2-5, with TRBD2 matching 10 bases. V lost 3 bases to trimming and J lost 2 bases; unmatched junction nucleotides: 6. The CDR3 is made up of 16 amino acids. CDR1 and CDR2 from the germline V gene are MGHRA and YSYEKL.

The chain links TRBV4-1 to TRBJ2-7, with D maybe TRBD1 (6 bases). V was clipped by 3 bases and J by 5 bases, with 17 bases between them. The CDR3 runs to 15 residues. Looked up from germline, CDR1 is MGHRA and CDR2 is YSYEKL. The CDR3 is CASSHVNTGLNEQYF. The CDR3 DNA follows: TGCGCCAGCAGCCATGTAAATACAGGGTTGAACGAGCAGTACTTC.

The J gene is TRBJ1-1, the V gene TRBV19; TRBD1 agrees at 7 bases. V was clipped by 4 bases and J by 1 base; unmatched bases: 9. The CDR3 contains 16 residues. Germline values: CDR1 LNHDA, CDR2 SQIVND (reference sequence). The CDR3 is CASSTNAQGPNTEAFF. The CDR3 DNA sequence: TGTGCCAGTAGTACAAACGCACAGGGGCCGAACACTGAAGCTTTCTTT. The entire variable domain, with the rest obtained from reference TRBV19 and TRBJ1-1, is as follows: DGGITQSPKYLFRKEGQNVTLSCEQNLNHDAMYWYRQDPGQGLRLIYYSQIVNDFQKGDIAEGYSVSREKKESFPLTVTSAQKNPTAFYLCASSTNAQGPNTEAFFGQGTRLTVV.

CDR3 sequence: CASSRLGTGNTEAFF. The CDR3 coding sequence is TGTGCCAGCAGCCGCTTAGGGACAGGGAACACTGAAGCTTTCTTT. This chain joins TRBV28 and TRBJ1-1; 8 nucleotides line up with TRBD1. CDR1 and CDR2 from the germline V gene are MDHEN and SYDVKM. V lost 6 bases and J lost 1; bases outside the gene matches: 7. This CDR3 spans 15 amino acids.

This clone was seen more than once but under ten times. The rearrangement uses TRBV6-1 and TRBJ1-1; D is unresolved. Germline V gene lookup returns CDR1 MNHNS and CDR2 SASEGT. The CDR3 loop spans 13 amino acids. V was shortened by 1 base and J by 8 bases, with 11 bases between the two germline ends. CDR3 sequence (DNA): TGTGCCAGCAGTGAAGACACCTTTGTGGAAGCTTTCTTT. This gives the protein CASSEDTFVEAFF.

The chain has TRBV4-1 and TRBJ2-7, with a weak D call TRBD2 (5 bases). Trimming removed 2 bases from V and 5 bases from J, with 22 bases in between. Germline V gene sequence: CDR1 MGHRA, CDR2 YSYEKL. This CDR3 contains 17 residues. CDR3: CASSQSTSAGLRHEQYF. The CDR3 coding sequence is TGCGCCAGCAGCCAAAGTACCTCGGCCGGACTTCGCCACGAGCAGTACTTC.